A single sample is the source of the 21 T cell receptor beta chains below, sequenced in a study of blood T cells in healthy people across ages. Through a sample-barcoded 5' primer and a J-beta primer mix, a second PCR was run for roughly 6 to 12 cycles. TCRdb reprocessed the 5' RACE reads via MiXCR and lists one record per CDR3 protein. The sample carries 1.5 million to 2 million distinct CDR3 sequences, roughly 27% recorded once. Sequencing was done on a sample of blood. These receptors were taken from a woman under 40 in good health.

With respect to this clonotype: This may come from a read error, since a much larger clone is one base off. The chain uses TRBV5-4 and TRBJ2-7; 10 positions agree with TRBD1. The DNA end is more similar to TRBJ2-5, so the J call may be wrong. Germline V CDR1 and CDR2: SGHNT, YYREEE (reference sequence). The CDR3 has 14 residues. CDR3 coding DNA: TGTGCCAGCAGCTGGGACAGGGGATGGGAGACCCAGTACTTC. Translation gives CASSWDRGWETQYF.

This chain joins TRBV20-1 and TRBJ2-7; D is ambiguous. V shed 3 bases and J shed 4 bases, with 22 bases lying between them. CDR1 is DFQATT, CDR2 SNEGSKA, per germline (reference sequence). The CDR3 covers 16 residues. The CDR3 nucleotides are TGCAGTGCTAGGGCCCAAGGTATTCGGAGCCGGTACGAGCAGTACTTC. Amino acids: CSARAQGIRSRYEQYF.

The J gene is TRBJ1-2, the V gene TRBV7-2; D remains ambiguous. V lost 2 bases and J 3 bases, leaving 10 bases between the germline ends. The CDR3 spans 14 residues. The germline V gene has CDR1 SGHTA and CDR2 FQGNSA. The CDR3 loop is CASSLSREDYGYTF. Written as DNA, the CDR3 is TGTGCCAGCAGCTTATCCAGAGAAGACTATGGCTACACCTTC.

This clonotype was recorded a few times. The CDR3 region has the DNA TGTGCCAGCAGCTTAGATAGTATGGGAGGGACTGAAGCTTTCTTT. Encoded protein: CASSLDSMGGTEAFF. The chain employs TRBV7-2 and TRBJ1-1; no clear D. The CDR3 spans 15 residues. In germline, CDR1 is SGHTA, CDR2 FQGNSA. Trimming cost V 1 base and J 5 bases, with 14 bases left between them.

This chain uses TRBV7-2 with TRBJ2-7, with 7 bases identical to TRBD2. The V gene end was trimmed by 5 bases and the J gene end by 3 bases; junction bases not matched to a gene: 10. Per germline, CDR1 SGHTA and CDR2 FQGNSA. CDR3 length: 15 residues. The CDR3 nucleotides read TGTGCCAGCAGCCTCGGACTAGTGGGGAACTACGAGCAGTACTTC. It yields the protein CASSLGLVGNYEQYF. The variable domain in full, with the rest retrieved from reference TRBV7-2 and TRBJ2-7, is GAGVSQSPSNKVTEKGKDVELRCDPISGHTALYWYRQSLGQGLEFLIYFQGNSAPDKSGLPSDRFSAERTGGSVSTLTIQRTQQEDSAVYLCASSLGLVGNYEQYFGPGTRLTVT.

The table lists this clonotype with many counts. The gene calls are TRBV20-1 and TRBJ2-5; D is possibly TRBD2 (6 bases). The assigned J gene may be wrong: the sequence end matches TRBJ2-7 better. Germline V lookup: CDR1 DFQATT, CDR2 SNEGSKA (reference sequence). The CDR3 loop spans 14 amino acids. CDR3 in amino acids: CSATGETLDGEQYF. CDR3 DNA sequence: TGCAGTGCTACGGGGGAGACCCTGGACGGCGAGCAGTACTTC.

In this sample, this clonotype turned up many times. A junction boundary mismatches the germline segment, possibly from a read error. The chain is built from TRBV4-1 and TRBJ2-7; TRBD1 aligns across 10 bases. Germline CDR1 MGHRA, CDR2 YSYEKL. The length of the CDR3 is 13 residues. Here the CDR3 reads CASSQGQGGEQYF. In DNA, the CDR3 is TGTGCCAGCAGCCAAGGACAGGGGGGGGAGCAGTACTTC.

As concerns this clonotype: A read error is likely, as this CDR3 ends without the conserved phenylalanine or tryptophan. V is TRBV5-1 and J is TRBJ2-7; the D gene is possibly TRBD2 (6 bases). The germline V gene has CDR1 SGHRS and CDR2 YFSETQ. V lost 1 base and J 2 bases, leaving 10 bases between the germline ends. This CDR3 spans 14 amino acids. The CDR3 nucleotides read TGCGCCAGCAGCTTGCTACTAGCCCCCTACGAGCAGTACTGC. Its translation is CASSLLLAPYEQYC.

CDR3 in amino acids: CSAIQTFNEKLFF. In nucleotides, the CDR3 is TGCAGTGCCATACAGACTTTTAATGAAAAACTGTTTTTT. The chain uses TRBV20-1 and TRBJ1-4; the D is unclear. The germline CDR1 and CDR2 sequences are DFQATT and SNEGSKA (reference sequence). The CDR3 runs 13 residues. Trimming cost V 6 bases and J 4 bases, with 12 bases left between them.

This clonotype was found many times. The CDR3 DNA reads as TGTGCCAGCACCGCGTCGGGGGGCGGATATGGCTACACCTTC. As protein: CASTASGGGYGYTF. The gene calls are TRBV7-2 and TRBJ1-2, with a possible D match to TRBD1 (6 bases). This CDR3 has 14 amino acids. V lost 7 bases to trimming and J lost 5 bases, with 17 bases between them. Germline values: CDR1 SGHTA, CDR2 FQGNSA.

The V call is TRBV28, the J call TRBJ2-1, with 8 bases aligning to TRBD1. The CDR3 runs 16 residues. V lost 5 bases to trimming and J lost 11 bases; unmatched junction nucleotides: 17. Germline V gives CDR1 MDHEN, CDR2 SYDVKM. Written as DNA, the CDR3 is TGTGCCAGCAGTACCCAAAACAGACAGGGGTTGAGACAGCAGTTCTTC. Protein product: CASSTQNRQGLRQQFF.

The V gene is TRBV9, the J gene TRBJ2-3; D ambiguous. Trimming left V 3 bases short and J 0 bases short, with 8 bases between. The CDR3 is made up of 14 amino acids. CDR1 and CDR2 from the germline V gene are SGDLS and YYNGEE. The CDR3 sequence: CASSARVSTDTQYF. The CDR3 DNA follows: TGTGCCAGCAGCGCCCGTGTAAGCACAGATACGCAGTATTTT. The entire variable domain, with the rest obtained from reference TRBV9 and TRBJ2-3, is as follows: DSGVTQTPKHLITATGQRVTLRCSPRSGDLSVYWYQQSLDQGLQFLIQYYNGEERAKGNILERFSAQQFPDLHSELNLSSLELGDSALYFCASSARVSTDTQYFGPGTRLTVL.

This clonotype was picked up a small number of times. This sequence joins TRBV12-3 or TRBV12-4 and TRBJ1-1; no definite D call. There are 15 residues in the CDR3. The ends were cut back, 5 bases at V and 0 bases at J, with 13 bases in the middle. CDR3 nucleotides: TGTGCCAGCAGTCCGAACCCGACGGTGAACACTGAAGCTTTCTTT. It specifies CASSPNPTVNTEAFF.

This clonotype was picked up a small number of times. The V and J genes are TRBV12-3 or TRBV12-4 and TRBJ2-3; TRBD2 aligns across 10 bases. The CDR3 sequence is 14 residues long. The V gene end was trimmed by 6 bases and the J gene end by 8 bases; junction bases not matched to a gene: 8. Here the CDR3 reads CASRESAGGLTQYF. CDR3 in DNA: TGTGCCAGCAGGGAATCAGCGGGGGGGCTTACGCAGTATTTT.

There are many counts of this clonotype. The chain uses TRBV24-1 and TRBJ2-7; the D call may be TRBD1 or TRBD2 (7 bases each). Germline CDR1 and CDR2: KGHDR and SFDVKD. The CDR3 runs 15 residues. Trimming removed 4 bases from V and 4 bases from J, with 16 bases in between. The chain's CDR3 is CATSDPGRGGYEQYF. The CDR3 nucleotides are TGTGCCACCAGTGACCCCGGCAGGGGGGGGTACGAGCAGTACTTC.

This chain joins TRBV10-3 and TRBJ2-1; 8 bases are shared with TRBD2. The V segment lost 4 bases and the J segment 7 bases; nucleotides outside the gene matches: 3. Germline V CDR1 and CDR2: ENHRY, SYGVKD. This CDR3 region has 13 residues. Written as DNA, the CDR3 is TGTGCCATCAGTGTAGCGGGGATTAATGAGCAGTTCTTC. This gives the protein CAISVAGINEQFF.

The chain carries TRBV28 and TRBJ2-2; D is unclear. CDR1 is MDHEN and CDR2 is SYDVKM in the germline V gene. This CDR3 is built from 13 residues. Deletions cut 5 bases from V and 4 bases from J, with 8 bases between. CDR3 sequence (DNA): TGTGCCAGCAGTAAGTGGGCCACCGGGGAGCTGTTTTTT. It encodes CASSKWATGELFF.

This clonotype was counted between two and nine times. The chain employs TRBV3-1 and TRBJ2-5, with D possibly matching TRBD1 (6 bases). TRBJ2-7 matches the DNA end more closely, so the J call is doubtful. This CDR3 region has 14 residues. Germline values: CDR1 LGHDT, CDR2 YNNKEL (reference sequence). CDR3 DNA sequence: TGTGCCAGCAGCCGGGCAGGGGCTGGGAACGAGCAGTACTTC. It encodes CASSRAGAGNEQYF.

This clonotype was counted between two and nine times. The CDR3 bases are TGCGCCAGCAGCTTAGACGGACAGGTTTACAATGAGCAGTTCTTC. The encoded protein is CASSLDGQVYNEQFF. The chain links TRBV5-1 to TRBJ2-1; 7 bases are shared with TRBD1. V was pared by 2 bases and J by 4 bases, with 6 bases of the junction left unmatched. The CDR3 consists of 15 residues. The V gene's germline CDR1 is SGHRS and CDR2 YFSETQ.

This clonotype was counted only a few times. V is TRBV29-1 and J is TRBJ1-1; D call uncertain. The CDR3 is 12 amino acids. V shed 6 bases and J shed 1 base, with 9 bases lying between them. CDR1 and CDR2 from the germline V gene are SQVTM and ANQGSEA. CDR3 sequence (DNA): TGCAGCGTAAACCAGCCGAACACTGAAGCTTTCTTT. This encodes CSVNQPNTEAFF.

Ten or more counts support this clonotype. The chain couples TRBV18 to TRBJ2-7; TRBD2 aligns across 8 bases. With V trimmed by 3 bases and J by 0 bases, 10 bases remained unmatched. Germline V gene lookup returns CDR1 KGHSH and CDR2 LQKENI. The CDR3 has 17 residues. The CDR3 spells CASSPPAGSGGSYEQYF. CDR3 bases: TGTGCCAGCTCACCTCCCGCAGGAAGCGGGGGCTCCTACGAGCAGTACTTC.